Sequencing of this T cell receptor beta chain was carried out in a study of Tregs in tolerant kidney transplant recipients. The study's findings and limits: Few patients were studied, so findings need validation in larger groups. The most relevant donor-specific Treg TCRbeta repertoire apparently came from expansion with activated donor B cells.

Data came from immunoSEQ multiplex PCR; TCRdb stores just in-frame clones and leaves some out. The top ten hold 0.55% to 0.65% of the sample, which has hundreds of thousands of clones, about 86% seen once. About this clone itself: What it binds is unknown.

Looked up from germline, CDR1 is SGHRS and CDR2 is YFSETQ. The CDR3 contains 14 residues. J lost 5 bases, V lost 4 bases, and 6 bases had no gene match. The V call is TRBV5-1, the J call TRBJ1-2, with 9 bases matching TRBD1. The sequence was collected from a human donor in good health. Sequenced: CD4+ T cells from blood. CDR3 region: CASSPGTGRYGYTF. The CDR3, as DNA: TGCGCCAGCAGCCCCGGGACAGGGAGGTATGGCTACACCTTC. Together with reference TRBV5-1 and TRBJ1-2, the CDR3 gives the full variable domain: KAGVTQTPRYLIKTRGQQVTLSCSPISGHRSVSWYQQTPGQGLQFLFEYFSETQRNKGNFPGRFSGRQFSNSRSEMNVSTLELGDSALYLCASSPGTGRYGYTFGSGTRLTVV.